Presented here are 17 T cell receptor beta chains from one specimen sequenced in a study of T cells in Graves' hyperthyroidism and ophthalmopathy. Amplification of TCR beta CDR3 regions used RNA as the template. When the TCR CDR3 underwent first-round RT-PCR, the HTBI primer set was used. TCRdb called the multiplex PCR reads again in MiXCR, with one record for every CDR3 protein. Of 660,000 or so distinct CDR3 sequences listed, 45% were seen once; the top ten hold roughly 7.2%. Sample: peripheral blood or thyroid tissue (not recorded which). The receptors here all came from an adult man with Graves' disease, either hyperthyroidism or ophthalmopathy (not recorded which).

This chain joins TRBV6-2 or TRBV6-3 and TRBJ1-1; D possibly corresponds to TRBD1 (5 bases). Germline values: CDR1 MNHEY, CDR2 SVGEGT. This CDR3 spans 16 amino acids. Trimming stripped 6 bases from V and 1 base from J, with 18 bases between. The CDR3 sequence is CASSSLAGAANTEAFF. The DNA of the CDR3 is TGTGCCAGCAGCAGTTTAGCTGGGGCAGCGAACACTGAAGCTTTCTTT.

The chain couples TRBV25-1 to TRBJ1-2; the match to TRBD1 covers 12 bases. The V segment lost 6 bases and the J segment 4 bases; nucleotides outside the gene matches: 12. This CDR3 is built from 17 residues. In germline, CDR1 is MGHDK, CDR2 SYGVNS. CDR3 residues: CASSFRDRGLRPYGYTF. The CDR3 DNA is TGTGCCAGCAGCTTCCGGGACAGGGGGCTACGGCCCTATGGCTACACCTTC.

CDR3 residues: CATKTGINQPQHF. The CDR3 nucleotides read TGTGCCACTAAAACGGGAATCAATCAGCCCCAGCATTTT. The chain couples TRBV7-2 to TRBJ1-5; D remains ambiguous. CDR1 is SGHTA, CDR2 FQGNSA, per germline. The V end was cut by 10 bases, the J end by 3 bases, with 13 bases between. The CDR3 totals 13 residues.

The chain is built from TRBV29-1 and TRBJ1-6; D gene uncertain. CDR1 is SQVTM, CDR2 ANQGSEA, per germline. The length of the CDR3 is 12 residues. This CDR3 reads CSAQSHNSPLHF. The CDR3 bases are TGCAGTGCACAGAGTCATAATTCACCCCTCCACTTT.

This clonotype came up a few times. V and J are TRBV11-2 and TRBJ2-3; D remains ambiguous. Germline loops: CDR1 SGHAT, CDR2 FQNNGV. This CDR3 comprises 13 residues. Trimming removed 2 bases at V and 3 bases at J, with 6 bases between. CDR3 protein: CASSLNPTDTQYF. The CDR3 DNA is TGTGCCAGCAGCTTAAACCCTACAGATACGCAGTATTTT.

The V call is TRBV2, the J call TRBJ2-7, with 7 bases fitting TRBD2. This CDR3 has 12 amino acids. Germline V gives CDR1 SNHLY, CDR2 FYNNEI. The junction had 3 bases not matched to a gene; V was cut back by 8 bases and J by 2 bases. CDR3 sequence: CASGRATYEQYF. The CDR3 DNA reads TGTGCCAGCGGGAGGGCAACCTACGAGCAGTACTTC.

In this sample, this clonotype turned up once. A single base separates this from a much larger clone, so it may be a read error. The chain recombines TRBV7-9 with TRBJ2-5; the match to TRBD1 covers 7 bases. Germline V gene sequence: CDR1 SEHNR, CDR2 FQNEAQ (reference sequence). Unmatched junction bases numbered 12, after V lost 4 bases and J lost 10 bases. This CDR3 comprises 14 residues. The CDR3 sequence: CASSSSGTAKVQYF. CDR3 sequence (DNA): TGTGCCAGCAGCTCGTCCGGGACAGCGAAGGTCCAGTACTTC. Supplemented by reference TRBV7-9 and TRBJ2-5, the full variable domain reads DTGVSQNPRHKITKRGQNVTFRCDPISEHNRLYWYRQTLGQGPEFLTYFQNEAQLEKSRLLSDRFSAERPKGSFSTLEIQRTEQGDSAMYLCASSSSGTAKVQYFGPGTRLLVL.

This clonotype showed up many times. The chain employs TRBV25-1 and TRBJ1-5; 7 nucleotides agree with TRBD1. Germline CDR1 reads MGHDK; CDR2 reads SYGVNS. The CDR3 totals 14 residues. V lost 5 bases and J lost 2; bases outside the gene matches: 3. The CDR3 DNA follows: TGTGCCAGCAGTCGAGGGGGCCGCAATCAGCCCCAGCATTTT. Its protein is CASSRGGRNQPQHF.

This chain uses TRBV2 with TRBJ2-6; D is ambiguous. The ends were cut back, 6 bases at V and 4 bases at J, with 16 bases in the middle. This CDR3 has 16 amino acids. Germline CDR1 and CDR2: SNHLY and FYNNEI. CDR3 bases: TGTGCCAGCAGCCAAAAAATGTACGAAGGGGCCAACGTCCTGACTTTC. This encodes CASSQKMYEGANVLTF.

Only a few counts were recorded for this clonotype. A read error likely explains this, since a far larger clone differs by one base. V usage is TRBV7-3 and J usage is TRBJ1-6; D gene ambiguous. CDR1 and CDR2 from the germline V gene are SGHTA and FQGTGA. The CDR3 runs to 14 residues. CDR3 sequence reads: CVSSLSSYNSPLHF. The CDR3 coding sequence is TGTGTCAGCAGCTTAAGCTCCTATAATTCACCCCTCCACTTT.

In this sample, this clonotype turned up many times. The chain recombines TRBV10-3 with TRBJ2-5; the match to TRBD1 covers 8 bases. CDR1 is ENHRY, CDR2 SYGVKD, per germline. The CDR3 runs 19 residues. Trimming took 10 bases from V and 3 from J; bases not matched to a gene: 25. The CDR3 DNA follows: TGTGCCAGATCTTGGCAAGTGTCCCGGGACAGGACCGAGAAAGAGACCCAGTACTTC. Encoded protein: CARSWQVSRDRTEKETQYF.

This clonotype has ten or more counts. This rearrangement joins TRBV25-1 to TRBJ1-2; D gene ambiguous. V was clipped by 1 base and J by 4 bases, with 7 bases between them. In germline, CDR1 is MGHDK, CDR2 SYGVNS. This CDR3 is built from 13 residues. CDR3 sequence: CASSESGRYGYTF. CDR3 nucleotide sequence: TGTGCCAGCAGTGAATCCGGGCGCTATGGCTACACCTTC.

In its sample, this clonotype was seen a few times. The rearrangement links TRBV19 to TRBJ1-1; D possibly corresponds to TRBD1 (5 bases). Germline lookup yields CDR1 LNHDA and CDR2 SQIVND (reference sequence). V lost 3 bases to trimming and J lost 4 bases, with 15 bases between them. This CDR3 region has 15 residues. For the CDR3, the DNA is TGTGCCAGTAGTATCCGTTGGCAGGGCGGCACTGAAGCTTTCTTT. This translates into CASSIRWQGGTEAFF.

This clonotype was counted between two and nine times. V gene TRBV19 combines with J gene TRBJ1-5; 7 bases align to TRBD1. There are 13 residues in the CDR3. Germline assignment: CDR1 LNHDA and CDR2 SQIVND (reference sequence). With 4 bases clipped from V and 7 bases from J, the junction kept 4 bases outside the gene matches. Here the CDR3 reads CASSTGGRQPQHF. The CDR3 coding sequence is TGTGCCAGTAGTACAGGGGGAAGGCAGCCCCAGCATTTT.

In this sample, this clonotype turned up many times. This chain connects TRBV13 to TRBJ1-6; tentatively, D is TRBD1 (6 bases). Germline V gives CDR1 PRHDT, CDR2 FYEKMQ (reference sequence). Trimming shortened V by 1 base and J by 15 bases, and 13 bases separated the two germline ends. The CDR3 contains 13 residues. CDR3 loop: CASSLVHQGLLHF. The CDR3 bases are TGTGCCAGCAGCTTAGTTCATCAGGGGCTCCTCCACTTT.

V and J are TRBV20-1 and TRBJ1-5, with a tentative D call TRBD1 (6 bases). Germline lookup yields CDR1 DFQATT and CDR2 SNEGSKA (reference sequence). The CDR3 sequence is 15 residues long. The V end was cut by 3 bases, the J end by 4 bases, with 16 bases between. In DNA, the CDR3 is TGCAGTGCTAGCGCCGCTGGGGGCTGGAATCAGCCCCAGCATTTT. Translating gives CSASAAGGWNQPQHF.

The sample holds a few counts of this clonotype. The J gene is TRBJ1-2, the V gene TRBV7-9; 7 bases are a match to TRBD1. The J segment lost 8 bases and the V segment lost 4 bases, leaving 7 bases of the junction unmatched. This CDR3 is 13 amino acids long. Germline V CDR1 and CDR2: SEHNR, FQNEAQ (reference sequence). The CDR3 region is CASSWQGDRGYTF. The CDR3, as DNA: TGTGCCAGCAGCTGGCAGGGGGATAGAGGCTACACCTTC.